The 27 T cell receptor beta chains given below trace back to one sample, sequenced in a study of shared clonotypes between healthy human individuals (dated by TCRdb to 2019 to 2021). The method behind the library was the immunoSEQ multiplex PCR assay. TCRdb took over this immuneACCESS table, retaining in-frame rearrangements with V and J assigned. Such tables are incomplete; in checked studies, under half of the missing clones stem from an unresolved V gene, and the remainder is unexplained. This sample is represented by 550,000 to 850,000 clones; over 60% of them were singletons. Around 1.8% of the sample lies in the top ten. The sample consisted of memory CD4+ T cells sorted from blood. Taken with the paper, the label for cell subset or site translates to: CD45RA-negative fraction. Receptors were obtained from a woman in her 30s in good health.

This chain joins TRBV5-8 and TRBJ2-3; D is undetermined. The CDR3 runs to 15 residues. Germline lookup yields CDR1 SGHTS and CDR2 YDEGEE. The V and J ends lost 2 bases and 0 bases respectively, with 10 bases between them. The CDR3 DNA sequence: TGTGCCAGCAGCTTAGCGTGGGGAAGCACAGATACGCAGTATTTT. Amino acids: CASSLAWGSTDTQYF. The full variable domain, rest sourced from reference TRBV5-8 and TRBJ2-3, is EAGVTQSPTHLIKTRGQQATLRCSPISGHTSVYWYQQALGLGLQFLLWYDEGEERNRGNFPPRFSGRQFPNYSSELNVNALELEDSALYLCASSLAWGSTDTQYFGPGTRLTVL.

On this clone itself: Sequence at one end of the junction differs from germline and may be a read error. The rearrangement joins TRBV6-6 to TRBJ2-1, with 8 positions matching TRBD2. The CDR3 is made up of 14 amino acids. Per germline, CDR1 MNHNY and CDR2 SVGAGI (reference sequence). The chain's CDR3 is CASGQAGAVKGRIF. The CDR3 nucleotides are TGTGCCAGCGGGCAAGCGGGAGCGGTAAAAGGTCGGATCTTC.

In DNA form, the CDR3 reads TGTGCCAGCAGTCAAATTTCGGGAGTAGCGGCCGAGCAGTACTTC. Protein: CASSQISGVAAEQYF. The rearrangement uses TRBV7-2 and TRBJ2-7; D is perhaps TRBD2 (6 bases). V lost 6 bases and J 6 bases, leaving 21 bases between the germline ends. Germline CDR1 reads SGHTA; CDR2 reads FQGNSA. The CDR3 runs to 15 residues.

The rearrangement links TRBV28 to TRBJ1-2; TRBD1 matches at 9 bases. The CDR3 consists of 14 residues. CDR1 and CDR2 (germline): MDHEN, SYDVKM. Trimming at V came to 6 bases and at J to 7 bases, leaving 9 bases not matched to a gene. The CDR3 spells CASRMWDRASGYTF. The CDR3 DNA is TGTGCCAGCAGGATGTGGGACAGGGCCAGTGGCTACACCTTC.

CDR3 in amino acids: CASSSAGGTQETQYF. In nucleotides, the CDR3 is TGCGCCAGCAGCTCTGCGGGAGGGACCCAAGAGACCCAGTACTTC. The chain carries TRBV5-1 and TRBJ2-5, with 9 bases aligning to TRBD2. Germline trimming cut 3 bases from V and 1 base from J; bases unmatched to any gene: 4. CDR3 length: 15 residues. CDR1 and CDR2 (germline): SGHRS, YFSETQ.

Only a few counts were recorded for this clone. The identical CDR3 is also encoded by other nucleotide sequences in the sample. The CDR3 protein is CASSSMGEQFF. The CDR3 DNA sequence: TGTGCCAGCAGCTCCATGGGGGAGCAGTTCTTC. This chain joins TRBV7-2 and TRBJ2-1, with no clear D. V gave up 4 bases and J gave up 10 bases, with 8 bases separating them. Germline lookup yields CDR1 SGHTA and CDR2 FQGNSA. The CDR3 consists of 11 residues.

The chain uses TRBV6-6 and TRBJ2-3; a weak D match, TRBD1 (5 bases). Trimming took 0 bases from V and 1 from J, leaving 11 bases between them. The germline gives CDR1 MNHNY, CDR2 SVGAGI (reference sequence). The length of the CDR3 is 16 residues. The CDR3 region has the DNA TGTGCCAGCAGTTACTCGTCCAGGGCGGGCACAGATACGCAGTATTTT. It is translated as CASSYSSRAGTDTQYF.

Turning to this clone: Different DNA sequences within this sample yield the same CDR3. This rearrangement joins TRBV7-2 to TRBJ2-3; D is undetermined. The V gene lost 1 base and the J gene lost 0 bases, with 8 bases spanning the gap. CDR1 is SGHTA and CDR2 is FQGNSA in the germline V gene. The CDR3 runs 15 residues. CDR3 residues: CASSLEASSTDTQYF. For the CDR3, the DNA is TGTGCCAGCAGCTTAGAGGCTTCTAGCACAGATACGCAGTATTTT.

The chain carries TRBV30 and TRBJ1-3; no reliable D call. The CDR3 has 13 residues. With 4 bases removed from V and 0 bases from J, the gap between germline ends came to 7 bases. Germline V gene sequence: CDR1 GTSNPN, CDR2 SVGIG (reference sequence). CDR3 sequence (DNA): TGTGCCTGGACCATGAACTCTGGAAACACCATATATTTT. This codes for CAWTMNSGNTIYF.

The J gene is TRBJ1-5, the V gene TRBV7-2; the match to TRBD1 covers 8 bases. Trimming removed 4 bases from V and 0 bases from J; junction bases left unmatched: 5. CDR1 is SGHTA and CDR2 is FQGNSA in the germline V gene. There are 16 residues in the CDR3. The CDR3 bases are TGTGCCAGCAGCTACACAGGGGGATATAGCAATCAGCCCCAGCATTTT. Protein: CASSYTGGYSNQPQHF.

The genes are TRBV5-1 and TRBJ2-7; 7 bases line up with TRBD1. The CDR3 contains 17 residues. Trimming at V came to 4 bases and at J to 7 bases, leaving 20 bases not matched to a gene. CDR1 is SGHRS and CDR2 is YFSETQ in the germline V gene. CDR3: CASSPELGQVPRWEQYF. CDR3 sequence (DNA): TGCGCCAGCAGCCCGGAACTCGGACAGGTACCTCGGTGGGAGCAGTACTTC.

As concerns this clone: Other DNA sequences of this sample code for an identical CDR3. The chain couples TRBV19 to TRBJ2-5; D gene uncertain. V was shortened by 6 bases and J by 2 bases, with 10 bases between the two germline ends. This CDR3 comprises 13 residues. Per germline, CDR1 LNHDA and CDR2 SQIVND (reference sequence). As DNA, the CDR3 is TGTGCCAGTAGCCAAGGGCTGCAAGAGACCCAGTACTTC. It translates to CASSQGLQETQYF.

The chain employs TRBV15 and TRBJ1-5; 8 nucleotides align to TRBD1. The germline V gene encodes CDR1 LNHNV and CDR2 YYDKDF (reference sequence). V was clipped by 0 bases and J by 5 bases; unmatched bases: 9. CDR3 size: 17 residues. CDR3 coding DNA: TGTGCCACCAGCAGAGAACTAGGACAGGGTCAGGATCAGCCCCAGCATTTT. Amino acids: CATSRELGQGQDQPQHF.

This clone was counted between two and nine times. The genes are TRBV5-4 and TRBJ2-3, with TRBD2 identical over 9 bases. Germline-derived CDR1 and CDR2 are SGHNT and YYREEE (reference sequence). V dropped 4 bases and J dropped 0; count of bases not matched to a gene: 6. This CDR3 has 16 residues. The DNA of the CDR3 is TGTGCCAGCAGCCAGAGACTAGCGGCTAGCACAGATACGCAGTATTTT. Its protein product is CASSQRLAASTDTQYF.

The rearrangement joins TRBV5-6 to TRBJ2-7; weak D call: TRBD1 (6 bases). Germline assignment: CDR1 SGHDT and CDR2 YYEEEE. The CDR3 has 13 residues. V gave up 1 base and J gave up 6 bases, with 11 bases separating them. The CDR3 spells CASSLNRVGEQYF. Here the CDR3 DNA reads TGTGCCAGCAGCTTGAACAGGGTGGGCGAGCAGTACTTC.

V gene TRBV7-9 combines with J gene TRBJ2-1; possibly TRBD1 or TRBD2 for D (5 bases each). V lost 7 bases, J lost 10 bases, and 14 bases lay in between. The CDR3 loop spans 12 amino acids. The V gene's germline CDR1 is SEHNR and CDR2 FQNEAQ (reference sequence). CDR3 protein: CASTHRGEEQFF. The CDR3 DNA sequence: TGTGCCAGCACCCACCGAGGGGAAGAGCAGTTCTTC.

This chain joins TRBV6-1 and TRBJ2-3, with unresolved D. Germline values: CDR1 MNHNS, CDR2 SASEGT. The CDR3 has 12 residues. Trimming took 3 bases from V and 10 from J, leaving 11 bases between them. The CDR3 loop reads CASSDRVLAQYF. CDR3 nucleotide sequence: TGTGCCAGCAGTGATCGGGTCCTTGCGCAGTATTTT.

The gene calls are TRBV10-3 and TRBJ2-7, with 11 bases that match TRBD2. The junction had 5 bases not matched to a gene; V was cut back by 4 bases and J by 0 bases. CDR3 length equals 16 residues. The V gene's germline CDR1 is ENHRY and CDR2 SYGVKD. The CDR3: CAISGATSGSSYEQYF. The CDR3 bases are TGTGCCATCAGTGGAGCCACTAGCGGGAGCTCCTACGAGCAGTACTTC.

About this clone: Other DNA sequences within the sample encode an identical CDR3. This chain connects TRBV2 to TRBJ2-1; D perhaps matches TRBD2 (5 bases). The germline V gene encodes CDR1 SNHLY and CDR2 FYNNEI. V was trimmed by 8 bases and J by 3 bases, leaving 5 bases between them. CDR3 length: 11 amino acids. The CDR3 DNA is TGTGCCAGCCGGGACTACAATGAGCAGTTCTTC. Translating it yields CASRDYNEQFF.

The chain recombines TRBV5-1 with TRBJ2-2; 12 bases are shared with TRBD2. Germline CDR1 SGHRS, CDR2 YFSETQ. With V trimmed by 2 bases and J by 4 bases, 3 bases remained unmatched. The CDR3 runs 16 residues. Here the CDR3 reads CASSFRLAGVTGELFF. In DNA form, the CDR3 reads TGCGCCAGCAGCTTTAGACTAGCGGGAGTCACCGGGGAGCTGTTTTTT.

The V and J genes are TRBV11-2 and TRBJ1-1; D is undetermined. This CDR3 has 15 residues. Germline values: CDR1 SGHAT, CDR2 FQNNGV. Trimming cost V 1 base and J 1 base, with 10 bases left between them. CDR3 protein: CASSLAGWRNTEAFF. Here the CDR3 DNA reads TGTGCCAGCAGCTTAGCTGGTTGGCGGAACACTGAAGCTTTCTTT.

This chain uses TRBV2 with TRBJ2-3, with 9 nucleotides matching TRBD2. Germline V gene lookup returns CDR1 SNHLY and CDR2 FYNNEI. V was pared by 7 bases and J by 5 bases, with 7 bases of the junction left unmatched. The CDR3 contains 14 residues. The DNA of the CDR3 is TGTGCCAGCAAAATAGCGGGAGCGGGAGATACGCAGTATTTT. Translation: CASKIAGAGDTQYF. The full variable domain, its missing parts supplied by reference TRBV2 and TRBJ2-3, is EPEVTQTPSHQVTQMGQEVILRCVPISNHLYFYWYRQILGQKVEFLVSFYNNEISEKSEIFDDQFSVERPDGSNFTLKIRSTKLEDSAMYFCASKIAGAGDTQYFGPGTRLTVL.

For the CDR3, the DNA is TGCGCCAGCAAACGGACGGAATCTTATGGCTACACCTTC. As protein: CASKRTESYGYTF. The chain joins TRBV5-1 to TRBJ1-2, with D unresolved. The ends were cut back, 6 bases at V and 5 bases at J, with 14 bases in the middle. The CDR3 runs to 13 residues. Germline CDR1 is SGHRS and CDR2 is YFSETQ.

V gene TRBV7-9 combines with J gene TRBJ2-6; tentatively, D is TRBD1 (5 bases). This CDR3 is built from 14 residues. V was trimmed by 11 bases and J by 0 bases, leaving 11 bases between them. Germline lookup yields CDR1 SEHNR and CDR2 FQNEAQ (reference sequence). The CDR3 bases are TGTGCCGCTAGGGGTGGCTCTGGGGCCAACGTCCTGACTTTC. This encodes CAARGGSGANVLTF.

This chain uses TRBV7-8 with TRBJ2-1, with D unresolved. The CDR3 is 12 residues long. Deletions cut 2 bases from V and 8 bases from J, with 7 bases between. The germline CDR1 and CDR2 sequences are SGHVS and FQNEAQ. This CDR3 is CASSLRSYEQFF. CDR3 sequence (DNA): TGTGCCAGCAGCTTAAGGTCTTATGAGCAGTTCTTC.

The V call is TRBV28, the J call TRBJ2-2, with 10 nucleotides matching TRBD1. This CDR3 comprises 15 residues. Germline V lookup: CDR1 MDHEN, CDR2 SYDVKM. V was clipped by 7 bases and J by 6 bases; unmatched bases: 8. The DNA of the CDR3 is TGTGCCAGCATTTCGGGACAGGGGAGTCCCGGGGAGCTGTTTTTT. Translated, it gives CASISGQGSPGELFF.

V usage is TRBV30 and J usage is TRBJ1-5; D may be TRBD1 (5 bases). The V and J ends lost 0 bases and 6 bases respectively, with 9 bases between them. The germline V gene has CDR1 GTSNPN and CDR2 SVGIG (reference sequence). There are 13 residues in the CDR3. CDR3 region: CAWSVEGIQPQHF. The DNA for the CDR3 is TGTGCCTGGAGTGTCGAGGGGATTCAGCCCCAGCATTTT.